A selection of T cell receptor beta chains follows, all from one sample in a study of CD8 T cells in ankylosing spondylitis. TCRdb independently ran MiXCR on the 5' RACE reads; one entry per CDR3 protein. Among about 250,000 distinct CDR3 sequences listed, more than 25% were seen once. Sequences were obtained from blood, either unsorted or a sorted T cell fraction (not recorded which). The receptor source for this set is a male donor with ankylosing spondylitis or in good health (not recorded which). Each CDR3 is given with its conserved first and last residue. A D gene is named only where the DNA matches it firmly. For some rows the clone size is stated as once, few or many, or as a class when expanded; others skip it.

CASSEMTGRGGTEAFF | TGTGCCAGCAGCGAGATGACAGGGAGGGGAGGCACTGAAGCTTTCTTT | TRBJ1-1 | TRBD1 | few | TRBV5-6
CSALFTDTQYF | TGCAGTGCTTTGTTCACAGATACGCAGTATTTT | TRBJ2-3 | NA | NA | TRBV20-1
CASSPTGEVDTQYF | TGTGCCAGCAGCCCGACAGGGGAGGTGGATACGCAGTATTTT | TRBJ2-3 | TRBD1 | NA | TRBV6-4
CSASQIPRGQPQHF | TGCAGTGCTAGCCAAATCCCAAGGGGACAGCCCCAGCATTTT | TRBJ1-5 | NA | NA | TRBV20-1
CASSPAAWAKNIQYF | TGTGCCAGCAGCCCTGCTGCGTGGGCCAAAAACATTCAGTACTTC | TRBJ2-4 | NA | NA | TRBV9
CASSMDSYGYEQYF | TGCGCCAGCAGCATGGACAGCTACGGCTACGAGCAGTACTTC | TRBJ2-7 | NA | NA | TRBV5-1
CAISEPAGQGSQQYF | TGTGCCATCAGTGAGCCGGCTGGACAGGGGTCGCAGCAGTACTTC | TRBJ2-7 | TRBD1 | NA | TRBV10-3
CASSLGARGSYEQYF | TGTGCCAGCAGCTTAGGGGCTCGCGGTTCCTACGAGCAGTACTTC | TRBJ2-7 | NA | NA | TRBV7-6
CASSLAPPEKLFF | TGTGCCAGCAGTTTAGCCCCTCCTGAAAAACTGTTTTTT | TRBJ1-4 | NA | few | TRBV12-3/TRBV12-4
CASSLPQQETQYF | TGCGCCAGCAGCTTGCCACAGCAAGAGACCCAGTACTTC | TRBJ2-5 | NA | NA | TRBV5-1
CAISEMLRGTYNEQFF | TGTGCCATCAGTGAGATGTTGCGGGGAACTTACAATGAGCAGTTCTTC | TRBJ2-1 | NA | NA | TRBV10-3
CSARDWMGLEGTDTQYF | TGCAGTGCTAGAGACTGGATGGGACTAGAAGGCACAGATACGCAGTATTTT | TRBJ2-3 | TRBD2 | few | TRBV20-1
CASSYGGQNTEAFF | TGTGCCAGCAGTTATGGGGGGCAGAACACTGAAGCTTTCTTT | TRBJ1-1 | NA | NA | TRBV12-3/TRBV12-4
CASSFFRDDYGYTF | TGTGCCAGCAGTTTTTTCCGTGACGACTATGGCTACACCTTC | TRBJ1-2 | NA | NA | TRBV12-3/TRBV12-4
CASSLVAGAYNEQFF | TGTGCCAGCAGCTTAGTGGCAGGGGCCTACAATGAGCAGTTCTTC | TRBJ2-1 | NA | NA | TRBV11-2
CASSTANEQFF | TGTGCCAGCAGCACAGCCAATGAGCAGTTCTTC | TRBJ2-1 | NA | NA | TRBV9
CSARGGPETQYF | TGCAGTGCTAGAGGGGGCCCGGAGACCCAGTACTTC | TRBJ2-5 | NA | NA | TRBV20-1
CASRPGQGDNEQFF | TGTGCCAGCAGACCGGGACAGGGGGACAATGAGCAGTTCTTC | TRBJ2-1 | TRBD1 | NA | TRBV6-4
CASSLRPYYEQYF | TGTGCCAGCAGCTTGAGACCATACTACGAGCAGTACTTC | TRBJ2-7 | NA | NA | TRBV5-6
CARVPRAVRTPGSCFF | NA | TRBJ2-2 | NA | NA | TRBV5-1
CASSPRSAGTYNEQFF | TGTGCCAGCTCACCAAGGTCGGCGGGGACCTACAATGAGCAGTTCTTC | TRBJ2-1 | NA | NA | TRBV18
CASSTPLPGDGELFF | TGTGCCAGCAGTACCCCTCTCCCGGGGGACGGGGAGCTGTTTTTT | TRBJ2-2 | NA | NA | TRBV25-1
CSAGTGGILQQYF | TGCAGTGCAGGGACAGGGGGGATTCTCCAGCAGTACTTC | TRBJ2-7 | TRBD1 | NA | TRBV20-1
CSASPGGRSTDTQYF | TGCAGTGCTAGCCCCGGGGGGAGGAGCACAGATACGCAGTATTTT | TRBJ2-3 | TRBD2 | few | TRBV20-1
CASRISGSYNEQFF | TGCGCCAGCCGCATTTCAGGCTCCTACAATGAGCAGTTCTTC | TRBJ2-1 | NA | NA | TRBV5-1
CATGGKHSYTDTQYF | TGTGCCACAGGGGGGAAGCATTCTTACACAGATACGCAGTATTTT | TRBJ2-3 | NA | NA | TRBV15
CASSIGLGSGQPQHF | TGTGCCAGTAGTATCGGGTTAGGGAGCGGTCAGCCCCAGCATTTT | TRBJ1-5 | NA | NA | TRBV19
CASSHSPAGAETQYF | TGTGCCAGCAGTCACAGCCCAGCGGGGGCAGAGACCCAGTACTTC | TRBJ2-5 | TRBD2 | few | TRBV7-9
CSAIGGGGQETQYF | TGCAGTGCTATCGGTGGGGGCGGGCAAGAGACCCAGTACTTC | TRBJ2-5 | NA | few | TRBV20-1
CASSYRDSYNEQFF | TGTGCCAGCAGTTACCGGGACAGCTACAATGAGCAGTTCTTC | TRBJ2-1 | TRBD1 | few | TRBV6-2/TRBV6-3
CASSSVAGGPNTGELFF | TGTGCCAGCAGTTCGGTAGCGGGGGGCCCTAACACCGGGGAGCTGTTTTTT | TRBJ2-2 | TRBD2 | NA | TRBV28
CSVEYTGGTEAFF | TGCAGCGTTGAATACACAGGGGGCACTGAAGCTTTCTTT | TRBJ1-1 | TRBD1 | NA | TRBV29-1
CASSPTVISTDTQYF | TGTGCCAGCAGTCCGACAGTTATTAGCACAGATACGCAGTATTTT | TRBJ2-3 | NA | NA | TRBV12-3/TRBV12-4
CASSLGSRAGTEAFF | TGTGCCAGCAGCTTAGGGTCCAGGGCAGGCACTGAAGCTTTCTTT | TRBJ1-1 | NA | NA | TRBV7-9
CAIRLQGIATEAFF | TGTGCCATCAGGTTACAGGGGATCGCCACTGAAGCTTTCTTT | TRBJ1-1 | TRBD1 | few | TRBV10-3
CASSSISGGSYEQYF | TGTGCCAGCAGCTCCATTAGCGGGGGAAGCTACGAGCAGTACTTC | TRBJ2-7 | TRBD2 | NA | TRBV6-1
CAHATSGGDTQYF | TGCGCCCATGCGACTAGCGGGGGAGATACGCAGTATTTT | TRBJ2-3 | TRBD2 | NA | TRBV10-2
CASSPSLTGLGNEQFF | TGTGCCAGCAGCCCGTCCCTGACAGGGCTTGGCAATGAGCAGTTCTTC | TRBJ2-1 | TRBD1 | few | TRBV5-5
CSARDWGQYFMNTEAFF | TGCAGTGCTAGAGATTGGGGACAGTACTTTATGAACACTGAAGCTTTCTTT | TRBJ1-1 | TRBD1 | few | TRBV20-1
CASSLNQPQHF | TGTGCCAGCAGCCTGAACCAGCCCCAGCATTTT | TRBJ1-5 | NA | few | TRBV28
CSASSGSGVTNTGELFF | TGCAGCGCCTCGTCGGGTAGCGGGGTGACGAACACCGGGGAGCTGTTTTTT | TRBJ2-2 | TRBD2 | few | TRBV29-1
CASRTGTGVRYEQYF | TGTGCCAGCAGGACCGGGACAGGGGTGAGATACGAGCAGTACTTC | TRBJ2-7 | TRBD1 | NA | TRBV12-3/TRBV12-4
CASRQGQPYEQYF | TGTGCCAGCAGGCAAGGACAACCCTACGAGCAGTACTTC | TRBJ2-7 | NA | NA | TRBV5-5
CSAQTSGGDTQYF | TGCAGTGCGCAGACTAGCGGGGGAGATACGCAGTATTTT | TRBJ2-3 | TRBD2 | few | TRBV20-1
CASSYQGGQPKYNEQFF | TGTGCCAGCAGCTATCAGGGTGGACAGCCCAAGTACAATGAGCAGTTCTTC | TRBJ2-1 | NA | NA | TRBV5-6
CASSLGRFGELFF | TGTGCCAGCAGTTTGGGACGTTTTGGGGAGCTGTTTTTT | TRBJ2-2 | NA | NA | TRBV6-5
CASSLVAGVLDTQYF | TGTGCCAGCAGTTTGGTGGCGGGGGTGCTGGATACGCAGTATTTT | TRBJ2-3 | TRBD2 | few | TRBV12-3/TRBV12-4
CASSLNAGAGTQLYNEQFF | TGTGCCAGCAGCTTGAATGCAGGGGCCGGGACTCAACTCTACAATGAGCAGTTCTTC | TRBJ2-1 | NA | NA | TRBV7-6
CSAVSPVTYNSPLHF | TGCAGTGCCGTCTCCCCAGTAACTTATAATTCACCCCTCCACTTT | TRBJ1-6 | NA | few | TRBV20-1
CASSEGLTDTQYF | TGTGCCAGCAGTGAGGGACTAACAGATACGCAGTATTTT | TRBJ2-3 | TRBD2 | NA | TRBV2